Listed here are 9 T cell receptor beta chains from one sample, sequenced in a study of blood T cell repertoires in COVID-19. Profiling relied on immunoSEQ multiplex PCR, and the TCRdb table lists in-frame clones only, not all of them. This repertoire shows roughly 68,000 clones, 76% found once; its top ten account for more than 13%. The sample taken for sequencing was peripheral blood. Receptor source: a man aged 55 to 70 with COVID-19, enrolled during active disease.

This chain joins TRBV21-1 and TRBJ2-3; no check of the table's D call, TRBD1, against the DNA was made. TRBV21-1 corresponds to a pseudogene. The CDR3 sequence is 16 residues long. The CDR3 region is CASSKADRGRLDTQYF. CDR3 bases: TGTGCCAGCAGCAAAGCGGACAGGGGGCGCCTAGATACGCAGTATTTT.

The chain recombines TRBV24-1 with TRBJ2-3; 10 positions agree with TRBD1. Germline V gene sequence: CDR1 KGHDR, CDR2 SFDVKD. V shed 9 bases and J 2 bases; nucleotides not matched to a gene: 10. The CDR3 runs 16 residues. The CDR3 sequence is CATGESGQGYTDTQYF. The CDR3 bases are TGTGCCACCGGGGAATCGGGACAGGGGTACACAGATACGCAGTATTTT.

The chain has TRBV4-1 and TRBJ2-1, with 9 bases aligning to TRBD2. The V and J ends lost 0 bases and 7 bases, in that order; junction bases with no gene match: 4. The CDR3 totals 15 residues. The V gene's germline CDR1 is MGHRA and CDR2 YSYEKL. CDR3 DNA sequence: TGCGCCAGCAGCCAAGATGCGGGGGGGCTAAATGAGCAGTTCTTC. Its protein product is CASSQDAGGLNEQFF.

This chain links TRBV2 with TRBJ1-6; perhaps TRBD1 as D (5 bases). V was cut by 10 bases and J by 14 bases, with 15 bases left in between. This CDR3 contains 11 residues. Germline V gives CDR1 SNHLY, CDR2 FYNNEI. This CDR3 is CATQGSFTLHF. CDR3 DNA sequence: TGTGCCACCCAGGGATCCTTCACCCTCCACTTT.

This clone occurred once. The J gene is TRBJ2-5, the V gene TRBV5-4; tentatively, D is TRBD1 (6 bases). Per germline, CDR1 SGHNT and CDR2 YYREEE (reference sequence). V lost 4 bases to trimming and J lost 1 base, with 8 bases between them. The CDR3 totals 13 residues. The CDR3 is CASSRDIQETQYF. In nucleotides, the CDR3 is TGTGCCAGCAGCCGGGACATCCAAGAGACCCAGTACTTC. The full variable domain, completed using reference TRBV5-4 and TRBJ2-5, is ETGVTQSPTHLIKTRGQQVTLRCSSQSGHNTVSWYQQALGQGPQFIFQYYREEENGRGNFPPRFSGLQFPNYSSELNVNALELDDSALYLCASSRDIQETQYFGPGTRLLVL.

The rearrangement joins TRBV6-5 to TRBJ1-1; D unclear. The CDR3 runs 12 residues. Trimming stripped 6 bases from V and 4 bases from J, with 9 bases between. The germline V gene has CDR1 MNHEY and CDR2 SVGAGI. In nucleotides, the CDR3 is TGTGCCAGCAGCCTAGCGGGCACTGAAGCTTTCTTT. This gives the protein CASSLAGTEAFF.

The rearrangement uses TRBV3-1 (or the pseudogene TRBV3-2) and TRBJ2-5, with unresolved D. V lost 2 bases and J lost 1, with 5 bases in between. This CDR3 comprises 13 residues. Germline V lookup: CDR1 LGHDT, CDR2 YNNKEL (reference sequence). CDR3: CASSQRSQETQYF. CDR3 nucleotide sequence: TGTGCCAGCAGCCAACGTAGCCAAGAGACCCAGTACTTC.

This clone occurred a few times. The genes are TRBV28 and TRBJ2-2; 7 bases match TRBD2. CDR1 and CDR2 from the germline V gene are MDHEN and SYDVKM. Trimming at V came to 7 bases and at J to 2 bases, leaving 10 bases not matched to a gene. The CDR3 spans 16 residues. The CDR3 here is CASIHFGGVNTGELFF. Written as DNA, the CDR3 is TGTGCCAGCATTCATTTTGGGGGGGTAAACACCGGGGAGCTGTTTTTT.

The genes are TRBV18 and TRBJ2-7; D might be TRBD2 (5 bases). V was clipped by 3 bases and J by 6 bases, with 9 bases between them. The CDR3 has 12 amino acids. In germline, CDR1 is KGHSH, CDR2 LQKENI. The CDR3 DNA reads TGTGCCAGCTCACCTGACGAGGGCGAGCAGTACTTC. It codes for CASSPDEGEQYF.